These 2 T cell receptor beta chains originate from one sample sequenced in a study of T cell responses to AZD1222 COVID-19 vaccine. Assay used: immunoSEQ multiplex PCR; TCRdb lists only in-frame clones, some missing. The table lists about 150,000 clones, 70% to 90% of them singletons. Material: peripheral blood, obtained on day 0 of AZD1222 vaccination. These receptor sequences come from an adult in good health.

The chain combines TRBV18 with TRBJ2-7; TRBD1 is a possible D gene (5 bases). The CDR3 length is 15 residues. CDR1 is KGHSH and CDR2 is LQKENI in the germline V gene. V gave up 6 bases and J gave up 0 bases, with 15 bases separating them. In nucleotides, the CDR3 is TGTGCCAGCTCGACACAGAGGACACTCTCCTACGAGCAGTACTTC. Translation gives CASSTQRTLSYEQYF.

The chain links TRBV14 to TRBJ1-4, with 7 nucleotides matching TRBD1. The CDR3 loop spans 16 amino acids. After removal of 4 bases from V and 4 bases from J, the junction contained 9 bases not matched to a gene. Germline CDR1 and CDR2: SGHDN and FVKESK. DNA for the CDR3: TGTGCCAGCAGCCCGGGCCAGACAGGGAATAATGAAAAACTGTTTTTT. Translated: CASSPGQTGNNEKLFF.